Listed below are T cell receptor beta chains from one sample, sequenced in a study of T cells in Graves' hyperthyroidism and ophthalmopathy. Via MiXCR, TCRdb re-called the multiplex PCR reads, giving one row per CDR3 protein. The table lists over 500,000 distinct CDR3 sequences, 13% to 15% of them singletons. Sequencing was done on a sample of blood. All receptors derive from a woman between 40 and 55 years old with Graves' hyperthyroidism. The CDR3 runs from the conserved cysteine through the conserved F or W. A D gene is named only where the DNA matches it firmly. Size is stated for part of the rows, as once, few or many counts, or as a class when the clone is expanded.

-	few	TRBV5-1	TRBJ2-3	TGCGCCAGCAGATTGAGGGCCCCAGATACGCAGTATTTT	CASRLRAPDTQYF
-	many	TRBV5-1	TRBJ2-7	TGCGCCAGCAGCATTTCCACCGGGCACTCCTACGAGCAGTACTTC	CASSISTGHSYEQYF
-	many	TRBV5-5	TRBJ2-5	TGTGCCAGCAGCTTACTGGGAGGAATCTCCCAAGAGACCCAGTACTTC	CASSLLGGISQETQYF
TRBD2	-	TRBV4-1	TRBJ2-1	TGCGCCAGCAGCCAAGTAGTGCGCGGGAGAGTCGTTGAGCAGTTCTTC	CASSQVVRGRVVEQFF
TRBD2	-	TRBV4-1	TRBJ2-1	TGCGCCAGCAGCCACCCGGTGGGAGCGGGAGTAAAGATGGATGAGCAGTTCTTC	CASSHPVGAGVKMDEQFF
TRBD2	few	TRBV5-4	TRBJ2-3	TGTGCCAGCAGCAGTAGCGGGAAAACAGATACGCAGTATTTT	CASSSSGKTDTQYF
-	many	TRBV7-9	TRBJ2-7	TGTGCCAGCAGCCCGACATCTCCCGAGCAGTACTTC	CASSPTSPEQYF
TRBD2	many	TRBV28	TRBJ2-5	TGTGCCAGCAGTTCACCATCGGGAGGGGTGGAGACCCAGTACTTC	CASSSPSGGVETQYF
TRBD1	few	TRBV4-1	TRBJ1-4	TGCGCCAGCAGCCAAGTGGGGACAGTAACTAATGAAAAACTGTTTTTT	CASSQVGTVTNEKLFF
-	many	TRBV27	TRBJ2-1	TGTGCCAGCAGTTTATGGACGCTCGATGAGCAGTTCTTC	CASSLWTLDEQFF
-	-	TRBV5-1	TRBJ2-1	TGCGCCAGCAGCTCCCGGCAAACTATGCAGGGCTCCTACAATGAGCAGTTCTTC	CASSSRQTMQGSYNEQFF
-	-	TRBV25-1	TRBJ1-2	TGTGCCAGCAGTGAATTATCGGTGGACAAGAGTTATGGCTACACCTTC	CASSELSVDKSYGYTF
-	-	TRBV30	TRBJ2-7	TGTGCCTGGAAATCCCAGGCTTTCTACGAGCAGTACTTC	CAWKSQAFYEQYF
TRBD2	many	TRBV28	TRBJ2-1	TGTGCCAGCAGCACAGCGGGAGCGGGCTACAATGAGCAGTTCTTC	CASSTAGAGYNEQFF
-	many	TRBV3-1	TRBJ2-6	TGTGCCAGCAGCCAATTTAGATTCGGGGCCAACGTCCTGACTTTC	CASSQFRFGANVLTF
-	many	TRBV19	TRBJ2-1	TGTGCCAGTAGTTCACTTGACTACTCGACTTACAATGAGCAGTTCTTC	CASSSLDYSTYNEQFF
TRBD2	many	TRBV7-2	TRBJ2-7	TGTGCCAGCAGCTTACTCCCGACTAGCGGGAGCGGGTACGAGCAGTACTTC	CASSLLPTSGSGYEQYF
-	-	TRBV6-1	TRBJ2-5	TGTGCCAGCAGTGATGTGGGTCTACTGTACTTC	CASSDVGLLYF
-	many	TRBV28	TRBJ1-5	TGTGCCAGCACCCCGGGTACAGGGTGGCGCAATCAGCCCCAGCATTTT	CASTPGTGWRNQPQHF
-	many	TRBV5-1	TRBJ2-3	TGCGCCAGCAGCTCACAGGATAGCACAGATACGCAGTATTTT	CASSSQDSTDTQYF
-	-	TRBV3-1	TRBJ1-2	TGTGCCGGCAGCCAAGGGTCGGGGGTTGGCTACACCTTC	CAGSQGSGVGYTF
-	few	TRBV29-1	TRBJ1-1	TGCAGCGGGAGGGGGGCGAGCGGGATCACTGAAGCTTTCTTT	CSGRGASGITEAFF
-	-	TRBV27	TRBJ2-7	TGTGCCAGCAGTAAGCAGGGCCTAGTGGCGGGCGAGCAGTACTTC	CASSKQGLVAGEQYF
TRBD1	many	TRBV3-1	TRBJ2-7	TGTGCCAGCAGCCATGCCGGGACAGGGGCGGTGGAGCAGTACTTC	CASSHAGTGAVEQYF
-	-	TRBV5-1	TRBJ2-3	TGCGCCAGCAGCGGCGGACAGCGAACAGATACGCAGTATTTT	CASSGGQRTDTQYF
-	-	TRBV12-3/TRBV12-4	TRBJ2-2	TGTGCCAGCAGTTTCGGAATGGGGCTGTTTTTT	CASSFGMGLFF
-	-	TRBV3-1	TRBJ2-2	TGTGCCAGCAGCCAAGGATTCACCGGGGAGCTGTTTTTT	CASSQGFTGELFF
-	many	TRBV5-1	TRBJ2-3	TGCGCCAGCAGCTCTGGGACTCTGGCAGATACGCAGTATTTT	CASSSGTLADTQYF
TRBD1	-	TRBV19	TRBJ1-1	TGTGCCAGTAGCAATGTCCCCTTTCGACAGGGAATAATGAACACTGAAGCTTTCTTT	CASSNVPFRQGIMNTEAFF
-	many	TRBV20-1	TRBJ1-5	TGCAGTGCTAGTGGGGTTAGCAATCAGCCCCAGCATTTT	CSASGVSNQPQHF
-	many	TRBV27	TRBJ2-1	TGTGCCAGCTTAGGGGGGAGCTCCTACAATGAGCAGTTCTTC	CASLGGSSYNEQFF
TRBD2	many	TRBV24-1	TRBJ2-5	TGTGCCACCAGTGATTTCGGGACTAGCGGGACCCAAGCGGGGGAGACCCAGTACTTC	CATSDFGTSGTQAGETQYF
TRBD2	many	TRBV20-1	TRBJ2-3	TGCAGTGCTACCCTAACTAGCGGGAGCACAGATACGCAGTATTTT	CSATLTSGSTDTQYF
-	many	TRBV7-6	TRBJ2-1	TGTGCCAGCAGCTTATATCTTAGCGGCTCGGGTGATGAGCAGTTCTTC	CASSLYLSGSGDEQFF
-	many	TRBV5-1	TRBJ2-2	TGCGCCAGCAGCTTGGCCTTGGGGAGCTCCGGGGAGCTGTTTTTT	CASSLALGSSGELFF
TRBD1	few	TRBV7-6	TRBJ2-7	TGTGCCAGCAGCTTAGATCTAGGACAGGGCGCCTACGAGCAGTACTTC	CASSLDLGQGAYEQYF
TRBD1	many	TRBV18	TRBJ2-5	TGTGCCAGCTCACCGACAGGGGAGGTGGAGACCCAGTACTTC	CASSPTGEVETQYF
TRBD1	-	TRBV25-1	TRBJ2-7	TGTGCCAGCAGTAAGTTGGGACAGGGTCACGAGCAGTACTTC	CASSKLGQGHEQYF
-	many	TRBV11-2	TRBJ2-3	TGTGCCAGCAGCTTAGATCTTGATACGCAGTATTTT	CASSLDLDTQYF
-	few	TRBV3-1	TRBJ2-1	TGTGCCAGCAGTCAAAGCCCCGGGGGAAGGGGAGAGACAAGGCAGTTCTTC	CASSQSPGGRGETRQFF
-	-	TRBV29-1	TRBJ1-2	TGCAGCGTGCCGGACATTACCGGCGGCTACACCTTC	CSVPDITGGYTF
-	-	TRBV6-1	TRBJ2-2	TGTGCCAGCAGCCTAATCCTCACAAGGTCGAACACCGGGGAGCTGTTTTTT	CASSLILTRSNTGELFF
-	many	TRBV28	TRBJ1-2	TGTGCCAGTGGGACACTTATCTATGGCTACACCTTC	CASGTLIYGYTF
-	few	TRBV12-5	TRBJ1-2	TGTGCTAGTGGCCCCCGTAATGACTATGGCTACACCTTC	CASGPRNDYGYTF
-	many	TRBV2	TRBJ1-2	TGTGCCAGCACCCCGTTGACAGGTTTAGATGGCTACACCTTC	CASTPLTGLDGYTF
TRBD2	-	TRBV20-1	TRBJ2-7	TGCAGTGCTGAGGGGGCGGGAGGGCAGAGGGCCTACGAGCAGTACTTC	CSAEGAGGQRAYEQYF
TRBD2	-	TRBV5-1	TRBJ2-5	TGCGCCAGCAGCTTGGCGGTTGTAACTAGCGGGAGTCGTGAGACCCAGTACTTC	CASSLAVVTSGSRETQYF
TRBD1	few	TRBV7-6	TRBJ2-7	TGTGCCAGCAGCTTAGACCAGGGGGCAGGCTACGAGCAGTACTTC	CASSLDQGAGYEQYF
-	few	TRBV18	TRBJ2-7	TGTGCCAGCTCACCAGGGCAAACCAAGGGAGAGCAGTACTTC	CASSPGQTKGEQYF
TRBD1	many	TRBV12-3/TRBV12-4	TRBJ2-5	TGTGCCAGCAGTAACAGTACAGGGGAAGAGACCCAGTACTTC	CASSNSTGEETQYF